These 27 T cell receptor beta chains share one sample of origin, sequenced in a study of T-cell memory formation after mild COVID-19. TCRdb reprocessed the 5' RACE reads with MiXCR, giving one entry per CDR3 protein. The sample holds about 420,000 distinct CDR3 sequences; 20% to 30% are singletons and the top ten take over 10%. Sequencing was done on a sample of PBMCs or a T cell subset sorted from them (not recorded which). All receptors derive from an adult woman who had mild COVID-19 (a few samples of this study predate the infection). Cell type and time point are not known.

In its sample, this clonotype was seen a few times. For the CDR3, the DNA is TGTGCCAGCGCCGCAGGAATTAACTATGGCTACACCTTC. Amino acid sequence: CASAAGINYGYTF. V and J are TRBV2 and TRBJ1-2; D gene uncertain. Per the germline V gene, CDR1 is SNHLY and CDR2 is FYNNEI. The V and J ends lost 8 bases and 1 base respectively, with 11 bases between them. The CDR3 length is 13 residues.

The V gene is TRBV10-3, the J gene TRBJ2-7; D gene ambiguous. The CDR3 contains 14 residues. The V and J ends lost 2 bases and 0 bases respectively, with 8 bases between them. CDR1 and CDR2 (germline): ENHRY, SYGVKD. CDR3 sequence: CAISEGSFSYEQYF. For the CDR3, the DNA is TGTGCCATCAGTGAGGGCAGTTTCTCCTACGAGCAGTACTTC.

This clonotype was seen more than once but under ten times. The rearrangement uses TRBV5-4 and TRBJ2-2, with 14 nucleotides matching TRBD2. The CDR3 runs 16 residues. V shed 4 bases, J shed 4 bases, and the junction held 3 bases outside the gene matches. Germline CDR1 reads SGHNT; CDR2 reads YYREEE (reference sequence). The CDR3 here is CASSEGTSGSTGELFF. The CDR3 DNA follows: TGTGCCAGCAGCGAAGGGACTAGCGGGAGCACCGGGGAGCTGTTTTTT.

This clonotype appeared a few times. V gene TRBV7-3 combines with J gene TRBJ2-2; TRBD2 agrees at 11 bases. Germline values: CDR1 SGHTA, CDR2 FQGTGA. This CDR3 has 15 residues. With V trimmed by 3 bases and J by 8 bases, 5 bases remained unmatched. CDR3 in DNA: TGTGCCAGCAGCTTCACTAGCGGGGGTCGTGGGGAGCTGTTTTTT. As protein: CASSFTSGGRGELFF. Drawing the rest from reference TRBV7-3 and TRBJ2-2, the complete variable domain is GAGVSQTPSNKVTEKGKYVELRCDPISGHTALYWYRQSLGQGPEFLIYFQGTGAADDSGLPNDRFFAVRPEGSVSTLKIQRTERGDSAVYLCASSFTSGGRGELFFGEGSRLTVL.

This chain connects TRBV12-3 or TRBV12-4 to TRBJ1-2, with 8 bases lining up with TRBD1. The CDR3 extends over 12 amino acids. The V gene end was trimmed by 3 bases and the J gene end by 7 bases; junction bases not matched to a gene: 1. This chain's CDR3 is CASSFDRGGYTF. The CDR3 region has the DNA TGTGCCAGCAGTTTTGACAGGGGTGGCTACACCTTC.

This clonotype was observed a single time. This sequence joins TRBV7-3 and TRBJ2-3; the D is unclear. CDR1 SGHTA and CDR2 FQGTGA come from the germline V gene. CDR3 length equals 13 residues. Between the trimmed V and J ends, which lost 5 bases and 4 bases, there was a span of 10 bases. CDR3 DNA: TGTGCCAGCAGCCCCCCGGAGTCAGATACGCAGTATTTT. Its translation: CASSPPESDTQYF.

The chain combines TRBV3-1 with TRBJ1-1, with 7 bases lining up with TRBD1. Germline CDR1 is LGHDT and CDR2 is YNNKEL (reference sequence). CDR3 length: 15 amino acids. V dropped 4 bases and J dropped 0; count of bases not matched to a gene: 5. The CDR3 DNA reads as TGTGCCAGCAGCCCGACAGGGTCCATGAACACTGAAGCTTTCTTT. Amino acids: CASSPTGSMNTEAFF.

This clonotype has at least ten counts. The rearrangement uses TRBV7-9 and TRBJ2-4, with D hard to call. V was shortened by 2 bases and J by 5 bases, with 10 bases between the two germline ends. Germline CDR1 and CDR2: SEHNR and FQNEAQ (reference sequence). This CDR3 region has 14 residues. CDR3 residues: CASSLRNRENIQYF. Written as DNA, the CDR3 is TGTGCCAGCAGCTTAAGGAATAGGGAAAACATTCAGTACTTC.

The J gene is TRBJ2-2, the V gene TRBV19; D is perhaps TRBD2 (6 bases). Deletions cut 5 bases from V and 5 bases from J, with 9 bases between. Germline values: CDR1 LNHDA, CDR2 SQIVND (reference sequence). The length of the CDR3 is 13 residues. CDR3 residues: CASSWRATGELFF. The CDR3, as DNA: TGTGCCAGTAGTTGGAGGGCTACCGGGGAGCTGTTTTTT.

A few counts support this clonotype. The chain is built from TRBV6-2 or TRBV6-3 and TRBJ2-7; 11 bases match TRBD2. Germline V CDR1 and CDR2: MNHEY, SVGEGT. The CDR3 is 14 amino acids. The trim removed 8 bases at V and 6 bases at J, leaving 9 bases unmatched. CDR3 in DNA: TGTGCCAGCGGAATTAGCGGGAGGGCGGGCGAGCAGTACTTC. Translated: CASGISGRAGEQYF.

V gene TRBV29-1 combines with J gene TRBJ1-2, with D possibly matching TRBD1 (5 bases). The CDR3 has 15 amino acids. Germline V gene data show CDR1 as SQVTM and CDR2 as ANQGSEA. V dropped 3 bases and J dropped 7 bases, with 21 bases sitting between them. The CDR3 spells CSVEAGRGAASGYTF. In DNA form, the CDR3 reads TGCAGCGTTGAGGCAGGCCGAGGGGCGGCGAGTGGCTACACCTTC.

J is TRBJ1-2 and V is TRBV4-1, with a weak D call TRBD1 (5 bases). The germline CDR1 and CDR2 sequences are MGHRA and YSYEKL. V was cut by 2 bases and J by 8 bases, with 15 bases left in between. The CDR3 covers 14 residues. CDR3 DNA sequence: TGCGCCAGCAGCCAATCGGGGTCGGGGCAAGGCTACACCTTC. Translation: CASSQSGSGQGYTF.

V and J are TRBV18 and TRBJ2-7; TRBD2 is a possible D gene (6 bases). From germline, CDR1 is KGHSH and CDR2 LQKENI. The CDR3 is 13 amino acids. V lost 3 bases, J lost 4 bases, and 10 bases lay in between. The CDR3 loop is CASSPWAGYEQYF. In DNA form, the CDR3 reads TGTGCCAGCTCACCTTGGGCGGGGTACGAGCAGTACTTC.

The rearrangement links TRBV4-1 to TRBJ2-1; 9 positions match TRBD2. V shed 3 bases and J 0 bases; nucleotides not matched to a gene: 3. The germline V gene encodes CDR1 MGHRA and CDR2 YSYEKL. The CDR3 covers 16 residues. The CDR3 is CASSHVAGASYNEQFF. The CDR3, as DNA: TGCGCCAGCAGCCATGTAGCGGGGGCCTCCTACAATGAGCAGTTCTTC.

The chain couples TRBV20-1 to TRBJ2-7; D is unclear. Trimming left V 7 bases short and J 4 bases short, with 11 bases between. Germline CDR1 DFQATT, CDR2 SNEGSKA (reference sequence). This CDR3 spans 11 amino acids. The CDR3 spells CSVGPTYEQYF. The CDR3 DNA follows: TGCAGTGTCGGGCCGACGTACGAGCAGTACTTC.

This chain connects TRBV6-6 to TRBJ2-2, with a weak D call TRBD2 (6 bases). The germline gives CDR1 MNHNY, CDR2 SVGAGI (reference sequence). The germline V and J ends were trimmed by 4 bases and 3 bases, with 18 bases remaining between them. The CDR3 runs 17 residues. The chain's CDR3 is CASSSGGWQVDTGELFF. DNA of the CDR3: TGTGCCAGCAGTTCTGGGGGGTGGCAGGTTGACACCGGGGAGCTGTTTTTT.

The chain joins TRBV12-3 or TRBV12-4 to TRBJ1-6; TRBD1 matches 8 bases. This CDR3 is built from 14 residues. The V segment lost 6 bases and the J segment 10 bases; nucleotides outside the gene matches: 8. The CDR3 nucleotides are TGTGCCAGCAGCCAAGGACAGGGAGGATCACCCCTCCACTTT. This encodes CASSQGQGGSPLHF.

The chain has TRBV7-3 and TRBJ2-1; 14 nucleotides align to TRBD2. After removal of 5 bases from V and 5 bases from J, the junction contained 8 bases not matched to a gene. CDR3 length: 17 amino acids. Germline V gene sequence: CDR1 SGHTA, CDR2 FQGTGA. The CDR3 DNA is TGTGCCAGCAGCCCCGGAGTGGGACTAGCGGGGGACAATGAGCAGTTCTTC. This gives the protein CASSPGVGLAGDNEQFF.

This sequence joins TRBV10-3 and TRBJ2-1, with 13 nucleotides matching TRBD2. Germline CDR1 ENHRY, CDR2 SYGVKD. The CDR3 runs 17 residues. Germline trimming cut 0 bases from V and 7 bases from J; bases unmatched to any gene: 6. CDR3 sequence (DNA): TGTGCCATCAGTGAGTCTCCACTAGCGGGGGGGCCAAATGAGCAGTTCTTC. Amino acids: CAISESPLAGGPNEQFF.

The V and J genes are TRBV5-1 and TRBJ2-5; TRBD1 agrees at 7 bases. V trimming: 4 bases; J trimming: 5 bases; junction bases outside the gene matches: 11. This CDR3 is 15 amino acids long. CDR1 SGHRS and CDR2 YFSETQ come from the germline V gene. CDR3 region: CASSPGQTLWETQYF. CDR3 bases: TGCGCCAGCAGCCCGGGACAGACCCTCTGGGAGACCCAGTACTTC. The complete variable domain, with remaining parts taken from reference TRBV5-1 and TRBJ2-5, reads KAGVTQTPRYLIKTRGQQVTLSCSPISGHRSVSWYQQTPGQGLQFLFEYFSETQRNKGNFPGRFSGRQFSNSRSEMNVSTLELGDSALYLCASSPGQTLWETQYFGPGTRLLVL.

This chain links TRBV7-9 with TRBJ2-7; TRBD1 aligns across 7 bases. The CDR3 spans 14 residues. The germline V gene encodes CDR1 SEHNR and CDR2 FQNEAQ (reference sequence). Trimming at V came to 5 bases and at J to 2 bases, leaving 6 bases not matched to a gene. CDR3 amino acids: CASSTKGQPYEQYF. DNA for the CDR3: TGTGCCAGCAGCACTAAGGGACAGCCCTACGAGCAGTACTTC.

This clonotype was seen a few times. The chain carries TRBV5-5 and TRBJ2-4, with D possibly being TRBD2 (7 bases). The CDR3 loop spans 16 amino acids. The germline V gene has CDR1 SGHKS and CDR2 YYEKEE (reference sequence). The ends were cut back, 0 bases at V and 5 bases at J, with 15 bases in the middle. CDR3 residues: CASSLARGGGQNIQYF. CDR3 sequence (DNA): TGTGCCAGCAGCTTGGCCCGGGGCGGGGGCCAAAACATTCAGTACTTC.

The chain uses TRBV10-3 and TRBJ1-1; D remains ambiguous. Per germline, CDR1 ENHRY and CDR2 SYGVKD. The CDR3 runs to 12 residues. Trimming shortened V by 7 bases and J by 5 bases, and 11 bases separated the two germline ends. CDR3 DNA sequence: TGTGCCATCACCCGAGAAGGGACTGAAGCTTTCTTT. It specifies CAITREGTEAFF.

The CDR3 DNA reads TGTGCCAGCAGCTTAGACGGCGGGAGGGCAACCGGGGAGCTGTTTTTT. It codes for CASSLDGGRATGELFF. The rearrangement joins TRBV7-2 to TRBJ2-2; 9 nucleotides align to TRBD2. The germline gives CDR1 SGHTA, CDR2 FQGNSA. The V gene end was trimmed by 1 base and the J gene end by 5 bases; junction bases not matched to a gene: 5. There are 16 residues in the CDR3.

The V call is TRBV15, the J call TRBJ1-2; D is uncertain. There are 14 residues in the CDR3. V lost 0 bases and J 5 bases, leaving 10 bases between the germline ends. Germline-derived CDR1 and CDR2 are LNHNV and YYDKDF (reference sequence). The CDR3 DNA reads as TGTGCCACCAGCAGAGAATCAGGTCGTTATGGCTACACCTTC. Its translation: CATSRESGRYGYTF.

V and J are TRBV11-2 and TRBJ2-5; 10 nucleotides align to TRBD2. Germline V lookup: CDR1 SGHAT, CDR2 FQNNGV. Trimming took 1 base from V and 4 from J; bases not matched to a gene: 6. This CDR3 has 16 amino acids. The DNA for the CDR3 is TGTGCCAGCAGCTTAGCGGCCAGCGGGGGGGGAGAGACCCAGTACTTC. Translating gives CASSLAASGGGETQYF. Full variable domain (rest looked up from reference TRBV11-2 and TRBJ2-5): EAGVAQSPRYKIIEKRQSVAFWCNPISGHATLYWYQQILGQGPKLLIQFQNNGVVDDSQLPKDRFSAERLKGVDSTLKIQPAKLEDSAVYLCASSLAASGGGETQYFGPGTRLLVL.

The V gene is TRBV4-1, the J gene TRBJ2-2, with 10 bases identical to TRBD1. CDR1 and CDR2 from the germline V gene are MGHRA and YSYEKL. V gave up 6 bases and J gave up 5 bases; unmatched junction bases: 9. The CDR3 runs to 16 residues. In DNA form, the CDR3 reads TGCGCCAGCAGTCCCGGACAGGGGGGTGTTACCGGGGAGCTGTTTTTT. Residues: CASSPGQGGVTGELFF.